Included here is one TCR beta chain sequence, with context. Its antigen is as yet unknown. Germline CDR1 and CDR2: SGHVS and FNYEAQ. This CDR3 has 12 residues. Between the trimmed V and J ends, which lost 3 bases and 6 bases, there was a span of 6 bases. The data originate from a study of cytomegalovirus exposure and HLA in healthy donors. Study-wide results and limits: Presence/absence results assume similar sequencing depth per donor, which may not hold.

In the PCR, 60 Vbeta and 13 Jbeta primers were used. The protocol was immunoSEQ multiplex PCR, while the TCRdb copy is restricted to in-frame clones and leaves out a portion. The sample yields some 130,000 clones, around 77% seen once. The chain is built from TRBV7-6 and TRBJ2-1; D is uncertain. The source is a man between 25 and 39 years old in good health. The sample consisted of PBMCs. This CDR3 reads CASSFSGNEQFF. The CDR3 nucleotides read TGTGCCAGCAGCTTCTCGGGCAATGAGCAGTTCTTC. Looking up the rest from reference TRBV7-6 and TRBJ2-1 gives the full variable domain: GAGVSQSPRYKVTKRGQDVALRCDPISGHVSLYWYRQALGQGPEFLTYFNYEAQQDKSGLPNDRFSAERPEGSISTLTIQRTEQRDSAMYRCASSFSGNEQFFGPGTRLTVL.